This record looks at one T cell receptor beta chain sequence and its context. The data are from a study of blood T cell repertoires in COVID-19. The wider study: PBMCs, B-cell-depleted T cells, or T cells were the source of the cDNA or gDNA that made up the material.

Residents of 20 to 25 US areas, aged 18 to 89 years, made up the participants. Each participant's cohort was designated according to participant-reported clinical history. After removal of 0 bases from V and 4 bases from J, the junction contained 2 bases not matched to a gene. Germline V gives CDR1 KGHSH, CDR2 LQKENI. The CDR3 length is 15 residues. Study processing details: By means of reference gene primer amplification, nucleated cell counts were estimated. The protocol was immunoSEQ multiplex PCR, while the TCRdb copy is restricted to in-frame clones and leaves out a portion. V, J and clone size were drawn from that table, and D and trimming were deduced from the DNA. Among about 220,000 clones listed, around 89% were seen once.

The chain employs TRBV18 and TRBJ2-3; 9 bases map to TRBD1. Sequencing was done on a sample of PBMCs or T cells enriched from blood (not recorded which). This receptor was identified in a woman aged 18-35 years in a cohort exposed to, infected with or recovered from COVID-19 (not recorded which). CDR3 DNA sequence: TGTGCCAGCTCACCACCGTGGACAGGGGCAGATACGCAGTATTTT. Protein product: CASSPPWTGADTQYF.